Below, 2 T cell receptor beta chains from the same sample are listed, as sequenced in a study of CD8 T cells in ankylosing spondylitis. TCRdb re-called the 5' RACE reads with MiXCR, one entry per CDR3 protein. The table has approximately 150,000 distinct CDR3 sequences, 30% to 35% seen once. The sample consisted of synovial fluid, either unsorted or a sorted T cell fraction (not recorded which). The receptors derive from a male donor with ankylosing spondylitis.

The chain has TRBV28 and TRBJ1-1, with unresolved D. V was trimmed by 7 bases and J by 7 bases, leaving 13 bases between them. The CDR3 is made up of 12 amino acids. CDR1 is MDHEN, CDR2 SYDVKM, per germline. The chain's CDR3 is CASNPLKGEAFF. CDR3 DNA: TGTGCCAGCAATCCCCTCAAAGGTGAAGCTTTCTTT.

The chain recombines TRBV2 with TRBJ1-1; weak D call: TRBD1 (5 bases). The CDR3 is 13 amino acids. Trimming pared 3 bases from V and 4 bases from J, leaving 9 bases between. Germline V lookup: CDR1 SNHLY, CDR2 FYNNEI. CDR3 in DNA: TGTGCCAGCAGTGAGGACACAGGCACTGAAGCTTTCTTT. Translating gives CASSEDTGTEAFF.